The rows below give T cell receptor beta chains drawn from one sample of a study of cytomegalovirus exposure and HLA in healthy donors. Clones were sequenced by immunoSEQ multiplex PCR, and TCRdb holds only the in-frame ones, with some missing. The data show 200,000 or so clones, around 70% seen once. Sequencing was done on a sample of PBMCs. These TCRs come from a man aged 40-55 years in good health and CMV-seropositive. CDR3s include the opening cysteine and the closing phenylalanine or tryptophan. The D gene is left open where the match is weak. Expanded clones are given a class, and other clones once, few, many or no size at all.

d_call	clone_size	v_call	cdr3_length	j_call	cdr3_nt	cdr3_aa
-	-	TRBV5-1	14	TRBJ2-7	TGCGCCAGCAGCTTGAACAGCTTTTCCTACGAGCAGTACTTC	CASSLNSFSYEQYF
TRBD1	-	TRBV7-9	15	TRBJ1-1	TGTGCCAGCAGCGTTGATACAGGGGGGAGGGCTGAAGCTTTCTTT	CASSVDTGGRAEAFF
TRBD2	-	TRBV5-1	14	TRBJ2-1	TGCGCCAGCAGCCTAGTGACTAGCCTCAATGAGCAGTTCTTC	CASSLVTSLNEQFF
-	-	TRBV7-9	14	TRBJ1-1	TGTGCCAGCAGCCCGGGGGGGCAGGTCTTGGAAGCTTTCTTT	CASSPGGQVLEAFF
TRBD2	few	TRBV2	18	TRBJ2-3	TGTGCCAGCTGCCGACTAGCGCTAGGCCCGGGGGCCACAGATACGCAGTATTTT	CASCRLALGPGATDTQYF
-	-	TRBV14	16	TRBJ1-4	TGTGCCAGCAGCAAAACGTTAGGGGGAACTAATGAAAAACTGTTTTTT	CASSKTLGGTNEKLFF
TRBD1	-	TRBV7-2	14	TRBJ1-1	TGTGCCAGCAGCAGGAGGGGGCAGAACACTGAAGCTTTCTTT	CASSRRGQNTEAFF
TRBD2	-	TRBV10-2	13	TRBJ2-1	TGCGCCAGCAGTCCGGGACTAGCAAATGAGCAGTTCTTC	CASSPGLANEQFF
TRBD1	-	TRBV5-6	15	TRBJ2-7	TGTGCCAGCAGCTTTGGACAGGGCTTCTCCTACGAGCAGTACTTC	CASSFGQGFSYEQYF
-	-	TRBV7-8	14	TRBJ1-4	TGTGCCGGCAGCCTCTGGACAGTAAATGAAAAACTGTTTTTT	CAGSLWTVNEKLFF
TRBD1	-	TRBV28	14	TRBJ2-7	TGTGCCAGCAGCCTTGGACAGGGGGTTTACGAGCAGTACTTC	CASSLGQGVYEQYF